This TCR beta chain derives from a study of blood T cell repertoires in COVID-19. Study-level information: The United States, Italy and Spain provided the acute and convalescent COVID-19 samples.

How the authors handled the data: The assay estimated nucleated cells by amplifying reference gene primers. The repertoire was sequenced with immunoSEQ multiplex PCR; TCRdb's copy has only in-frame clones and lacks some. V and J calls and clone size are given by that table; D and trimming were obtained from the DNA. The profile covers about 300,000 clones, with over 85% appearing a single time and under 3.5% taken by the ten largest. With 2 bases clipped from V and 1 base from J, the junction kept 6 bases outside the gene matches. The CDR3 length is 17 residues. CDR1 SGHVS and CDR2 FQNEAQ come from the germline V gene. Within 2 weeks of study entry, exposed participants had contacted a PCR-confirmed or clinician-diagnosed COVID-19 case.

The sequenced material came from PBMCs or T cells enriched from blood (not recorded which). The source of this sequence is a woman aged 45-65 years who had been exposed to COVID-19. This rearrangement joins TRBV7-8 to TRBJ1-1; 11 bases map to TRBD1. CDR3: CASSLRTGGARNTEAFF. The CDR3 bases are TGTGCCAGCAGCTTAAGGACAGGGGGCGCGAGGAACACTGAAGCTTTCTTT.